This passage covers 18 T cell receptor beta chains from one sample sequenced in a study of blood T cell repertoires in COVID-19. Here immunoSEQ multiplex PCR was the method, and the copy in TCRdb shows in-frame clones only, minus some. This sample has approximately 97,000 clones, with approximately 86% found just once. Sequencing was carried out using peripheral blood. These TCRs come from a woman at least 80 years old with acute or convalescent COVID-19.

This chain joins TRBV3-1 (or the pseudogene TRBV3-2) and TRBJ1-6, with D perhaps TRBD1 (6 bases). Germline values: CDR1 LGHDT, CDR2 YNNKEL (reference sequence). V lost 0 bases and J 7 bases, leaving 13 bases between the germline ends. CDR3 length: 16 residues. CDR3 sequence: CASSQEGAITNSPLHF. The CDR3 DNA sequence: TGTGCCAGCAGCCAAGAGGGGGCGATAACCAATTCACCCCTCCACTTT.

The V and J genes are TRBV2 and TRBJ1-1, with TRBD1 identical over 7 bases. Trimming cost V 7 bases and J 4 bases; bases outside gene matches: 9. From germline, CDR1 is SNHLY and CDR2 FYNNEI. The CDR3 spans 14 residues. This CDR3 reads CASTANRGLTEAFF. The CDR3 bases are TGTGCCAGCACCGCGAACAGGGGACTCACTGAAGCTTTCTTT. Looking up the rest from reference TRBV2 and TRBJ1-1 gives the full variable domain: EPEVTQTPSHQVTQMGQEVILRCVPISNHLYFYWYRQILGQKVEFLVSFYNNEISEKSEIFDDQFSVERPDGSNFTLKIRSTKLEDSAMYFCASTANRGLTEAFFGQGTRLTVV.

The V and J genes are TRBV7-2 and TRBJ1-1, with D hard to call. Germline lookup yields CDR1 SGHTA and CDR2 FQGNSA. The V gene lost 0 bases and the J gene lost 6 bases, with 8 bases spanning the gap. The CDR3 has 13 residues. DNA for the CDR3: TGTGCCAGCAGCTTAGCGCCCCGGTCTGAAGCTTTCTTT. It specifies CASSLAPRSEAFF.

The chain recombines TRBV10-3 with TRBJ1-2; 7 nucleotides agree with TRBD1. Germline V gene lookup returns CDR1 ENHRY and CDR2 SYGVKD. CDR3 length: 14 residues. With V trimmed by 2 bases and J by 4 bases, 4 bases remained unmatched. The CDR3 DNA follows: TGTGCCATCAGTGAGCCCCGGGACAGCTATGGCTACACCTTC. It specifies CAISEPRDSYGYTF.

This clone was observed a handful of times. The V call is TRBV27, the J call TRBJ1-1, with 7 bases identical to TRBD1. V lost 5 bases to trimming and J lost 0 bases; unmatched junction nucleotides: 6. This CDR3 is 15 amino acids long. In germline, CDR1 is MNHEY, CDR2 SMNVEV (reference sequence). The CDR3 loop reads CASSRLGQLNTEAFF. In nucleotides, the CDR3 is TGTGCCAGCAGTAGGTTGGGACAGCTGAACACTGAAGCTTTCTTT.

The chain combines TRBV5-6 with TRBJ1-1; unclear D gene. This CDR3 comprises 11 residues. Germline lookup yields CDR1 SGHDT and CDR2 YYEEEE. Trimming stripped 3 bases from V and 5 bases from J, with 5 bases between. The CDR3 reads CASSSRTEAFF. CDR3 bases: TGTGCCAGCAGCTCCCGGACTGAAGCTTTCTTT.

The CDR3 DNA sequence: TGCGCCAGCAGGAGTAACGCCTTGAACACTGAAGCTTTCTTT. Translated, it gives CASRSNALNTEAFF. This sequence joins TRBV4-1 and TRBJ1-1; D is uncertain. In germline, CDR1 is MGHRA, CDR2 YSYEKL. V was shortened by 6 bases and J by 0 bases, with 11 bases between the two germline ends. There are 14 residues in the CDR3.

This rearrangement joins TRBV3-1 (or the pseudogene TRBV3-2) to TRBJ2-1, with 8 bases that match TRBD1. V was pared by 4 bases and J by 0 bases, with 2 bases of the junction left unmatched. The CDR3 has 15 amino acids. CDR1 LGHDT and CDR2 YNNKEL come from the germline V gene (reference sequence). The CDR3 here is CASSPQGGSYNEQFF. DNA of the CDR3: TGTGCCAGCAGCCCACAGGGGGGCTCCTACAATGAGCAGTTCTTC.

The rearrangement joins TRBV28 to TRBJ2-3; D ambiguous. CDR1 and CDR2 from the germline V gene are MDHEN and SYDVKM. CDR3 length: 15 amino acids. The ends were cut back, 4 bases at V and 2 bases at J, with 13 bases in the middle. CDR3 sequence reads: CASSSPPELTDTQYF. The CDR3 DNA sequence: TGTGCCAGCAGTTCCCCCCCCGAGCTCACAGATACGCAGTATTTT.

A single count supports this clone. This chain uses TRBV27 with TRBJ2-1, with D maybe TRBD2 (7 bases). Per germline, CDR1 MNHEY and CDR2 SMNVEV (reference sequence). The germline V and J ends were trimmed by 2 bases and 6 bases, with 17 bases remaining between them. The CDR3 sequence is 16 residues long. As DNA, the CDR3 is TGTGCCAGCAGTTTAAGGGGGGGAGGTTGGATCAATGAGCAGTTCTTC. Its translation is CASSLRGGGWINEQFF.

The chain employs TRBV24-1 and TRBJ2-1; D remains ambiguous. Trimming removed 5 bases from V and 7 bases from J, with 8 bases in between. The length of the CDR3 is 12 residues. The germline CDR1 and CDR2 sequences are KGHDR and SFDVKD. The CDR3 loop is CATSAPTNEQFF. The CDR3 DNA follows: TGTGCCACCAGTGCCCCCACAAATGAGCAGTTCTTC.

The chain carries TRBV15 and TRBJ1-4, with D possibly TRBD1 on 5 matching bases. Germline values: CDR1 LNHNV, CDR2 YYDKDF (reference sequence). The germline V and J ends were trimmed by 3 bases and 0 bases, with 14 bases remaining between them. CDR3 length: 17 residues. For the CDR3, the DNA is TGTGCCACCAGCAGCCATCGGGGGTTTGCAACTAATGAAAAACTGTTTTTT. It specifies CATSSHRGFATNEKLFF.

This sequence joins TRBV10-3 and TRBJ1-2; 10 bases are a match to TRBD1. The germline V gene has CDR1 ENHRY and CDR2 SYGVKD. This CDR3 comprises 14 residues. With V trimmed by 7 bases and J by 3 bases, 5 bases remained unmatched. The DNA for the CDR3 is TGTGCCATCACCCGGGACAGGGGTGACTATGGCTACACCTTC. Protein sequence: CAITRDRGDYGYTF.

This chain connects TRBV5-1 to TRBJ1-2; D may be TRBD1 (5 bases). V was clipped by 4 bases and J by 4 bases, with 11 bases between them. The CDR3 has 13 residues. Per the germline V gene, CDR1 is SGHRS and CDR2 is YFSETQ. Written as DNA, the CDR3 is TGCGCCAGCAGCATTGGGGCAGTCTATGGCTACACCTTC. This sequence encodes CASSIGAVYGYTF.

The chain uses TRBV24-1 and TRBJ1-1; 8 nucleotides line up with TRBD1. Germline-derived CDR1 and CDR2 are KGHDR and SFDVKD. Germline trimming cut 4 bases from V and 1 base from J; bases unmatched to any gene: 4. The CDR3 spans 15 residues. DNA of the CDR3: TGTGCCACCAGTGAGTCCGGGACAGGGAACACTGAAGCTTTCTTT. Its translation: CATSESGTGNTEAFF.

In its sample, this clone was seen once. The genes are TRBV2 and TRBJ1-4; no clear D gene. The CDR3 totals 16 residues. V was pared by 8 bases and J by 2 bases, with 18 bases between. CDR1 and CDR2 from the germline V gene are SNHLY and FYNNEI. CDR3 protein: CASSSFLGGTNEKLFF. In DNA, the CDR3 is TGTGCCAGCTCTTCTTTCCTCGGAGGGACTAATGAAAAACTGTTTTTT.

V gene TRBV19 combines with J gene TRBJ1-5, with a possible D match to TRBD1 (6 bases). Germline CDR1 is LNHDA and CDR2 is SQIVND (reference sequence). Trimming cost V 7 bases and J 5 bases, with 15 bases left between them. This CDR3 has 14 amino acids. Written as DNA, the CDR3 is TGTGCCAGTAAACGAATGACAGGCGATCAGCCCCAGCATTTT. Its protein is CASKRMTGDQPQHF. Full variable domain (rest looked up from reference TRBV19 and TRBJ1-5): DGGITQSPKYLFRKEGQNVTLSCEQNLNHDAMYWYRQDPGQGLRLIYYSQIVNDFQKGDIAEGYSVSREKKESFPLTVTSAQKNPTAFYLCASKRMTGDQPQHFGDGTRLSIL.

The chain combines TRBV9 with TRBJ2-7, with 12 bases aligning to TRBD2. In germline, CDR1 is SGDLS, CDR2 YYNGEE. With 5 bases clipped from V and 2 bases from J, the junction kept 11 bases outside the gene matches. CDR3 size: 17 residues. This CDR3 reads CASRATSGGFEPYEQYF. CDR3 DNA sequence: TGTGCCAGCAGGGCGACTAGCGGGGGCTTTGAGCCCTACGAGCAGTACTTC.